These T cell receptor beta chains were read from a single sample in a study of beta chain features in type 1 diabetes. Assay: immunoSEQ multiplex PCR; the TCRdb copy retains only in-frame clones and omits some. The profile shows around 500,000 clones, over 9.5% of them singletons. The sample comprised naive CD4+ T cells from blood. The receptors stem from a woman aged 18-35 years in good health. The CDR3 runs from the conserved cysteine through the conserved F or W. Fields, in order: V gene, J gene, D gene, clone size, CDR3 DNA, CDR3 protein. A D gene is named only where the DNA matches it firmly. Rows give clone size only sometimes, using once, few, many, or a class for an expanded clone.

v_gene: TRBV15
j_gene: TRBJ1-4
d_gene: -
abundance: -
CDR3nt: TGTGCCACCAGCAGAGTTCGTGAAAAACTGTTTTTT
CDR3aa: CATSRVREKLFF

v_gene: TRBV7-8
j_gene: TRBJ2-7
d_gene: TRBD1
abundance: -
CDR3nt: TGTGCCAGCAGCTCGACTGACCGGGACAGGGGCTACGAGCAGTACTTC
CDR3aa: CASSSTDRDRGYEQYF

v_gene: TRBV18
j_gene: TRBJ2-1
d_gene: TRBD2
abundance: -
CDR3nt: TGTGCCAGCTCACCGGCGACTAGCACATTTTATAATGAGCAGTTCTTC
CDR3aa: CASSPATSTFYNEQFF

v_gene: TRBV29-1
j_gene: TRBJ1-2
d_gene: -
abundance: few
CDR3nt: TGCAGCGTTGAAGATAGGATGAGAGGAGACTATGGCTACACCTTC
CDR3aa: CSVEDRMRGDYGYTF

v_gene: TRBV6-1
j_gene: TRBJ2-1
d_gene: TRBD2
abundance: few
CDR3nt: TGTGCCAGCAGGCCTGGGACTAGCGGTCAGAATGAGCAGTTCTTC
CDR3aa: CASRPGTSGQNEQFF

v_gene: TRBV2
j_gene: TRBJ2-1
d_gene: TRBD2
abundance: few
CDR3nt: TGTGCCAGCAGTGCTGGTGGGAGGGTCTCCTACAATGAGCAGTTCTTC
CDR3aa: CASSAGGRVSYNEQFF

v_gene: TRBV5-4
j_gene: TRBJ2-5
d_gene: TRBD2
abundance: -
CDR3nt: TGTGCCAGCAGCTTGGCCAGCGGGACGATGGAGACCCAGTACTTC
CDR3aa: CASSLASGTMETQYF

v_gene: TRBV14
j_gene: TRBJ1-6
d_gene: -
abundance: -
CDR3nt: TGTGCCAGCAGCCAAGATGGAGGGTATTCACCCCTCCACTTT
CDR3aa: CASSQDGGYSPLHF

v_gene: TRBV7-2
j_gene: TRBJ2-5
d_gene: -
abundance: -
CDR3nt: TGTGCCAGCAGCCCTTTGGCACAGAAAGAGACCCAGTACTTC
CDR3aa: CASSPLAQKETQYF

v_gene: TRBV4-1
j_gene: TRBJ2-4
d_gene: -
abundance: many
CDR3nt: TGCGCCAGCAGCCGCACCGAATTAGCCAAAAACATTCAGTACTTC
CDR3aa: CASSRTELAKNIQYF

v_gene: TRBV29-1
j_gene: TRBJ2-3
d_gene: TRBD1
abundance: few
CDR3nt: TGCAGCGCTAGCAGGGGGCTGGAGCGCACAGATACGCAGTATTTT
CDR3aa: CSASRGLERTDTQYF

v_gene: TRBV18
j_gene: TRBJ1-1
d_gene: -
abundance: -
CDR3nt: TGTGCCAGCTCACCACCGAGCCGGGACACTGAAGCTTTCTTT
CDR3aa: CASSPPSRDTEAFF

v_gene: TRBV18
j_gene: TRBJ1-1
d_gene: -
abundance: -
CDR3nt: TGTGCCAGCTCCCGTTCACGTCGGGGGGTGAACACTGAAGCTTTCTTT
CDR3aa: CASSRSRRGVNTEAFF

v_gene: TRBV28
j_gene: TRBJ2-1
d_gene: -
abundance: -
CDR3nt: TGTGCCAGCAGCAAACAAGCGCTGATATACAATGAGCAGTTCTTC
CDR3aa: CASSKQALIYNEQFF

v_gene: TRBV6-5
j_gene: TRBJ1-2
d_gene: TRBD1
abundance: few
CDR3nt: TGTGCCAGCAGTTACGGGGGACAGGGGCATGGCTACACCTTC
CDR3aa: CASSYGGQGHGYTF

v_gene: TRBV7-9
j_gene: TRBJ2-7
d_gene: TRBD1
abundance: few
CDR3nt: TGTGCCAGCAGCTTAGCCTGGACAGGGCGCTACGAGCAGTACTTC
CDR3aa: CASSLAWTGRYEQYF

v_gene: TRBV7-2
j_gene: TRBJ2-3
d_gene: -
abundance: -
CDR3nt: TGTGCCAGCAGCTCTCGATTGGATACGCAGTATTTT
CDR3aa: CASSSRLDTQYF

v_gene: TRBV29-1
j_gene: TRBJ2-4
d_gene: -
abundance: few
CDR3nt: TGCAGCGTGGCATATGGAGACATTCAGTACTTC
CDR3aa: CSVAYGDIQYF

v_gene: TRBV25-1
j_gene: TRBJ1-5
d_gene: TRBD1
abundance: -
CDR3nt: TGTGCCAGCAGTACTACAGGGGGCAATCAGCCCCAGCATTTT
CDR3aa: CASSTTGGNQPQHF

v_gene: TRBV5-1
j_gene: TRBJ2-3
d_gene: -
abundance: -
CDR3nt: TGCGCCAGCAGCTTGGGCGACACCACAGATACGCAGTATTTT
CDR3aa: CASSLGDTTDTQYF

v_gene: TRBV7-2
j_gene: TRBJ2-5
d_gene: -
abundance: once
CDR3nt: TGTGCCAGCAGCTTAGGTCGGCGGGGAGAGACCCAGTACTTC
CDR3aa: CASSLGRRGETQYF

v_gene: TRBV5-1
j_gene: TRBJ1-6
d_gene: -
abundance: -
CDR3nt: TGCGCCAGCAGCTCCTCCGGGCCCGAAGTGGGTGCCCTCCACTTT
CDR3aa: CASSSSGPEVGALHF

v_gene: TRBV7-2
j_gene: TRBJ2-1
d_gene: -
abundance: few
CDR3nt: TGTGCCAGCAGCGACTACCATGAGCAGTTCTTC
CDR3aa: CASSDYHEQFF

v_gene: TRBV6-6
j_gene: TRBJ2-4
d_gene: -
abundance: -
CDR3nt: TGTGCCAGCAGTTACCAGGGCTTGGGCAAAAACATTCAGTACTTC
CDR3aa: CASSYQGLGKNIQYF

v_gene: TRBV18
j_gene: TRBJ1-1
d_gene: -
abundance: -
CDR3nt: TGTGCCAGCTCACCTAACACTGAAGCTTTCTTT
CDR3aa: CASSPNTEAFF

v_gene: TRBV4-2
j_gene: TRBJ1-1
d_gene: -
abundance: -
CDR3nt: TGTGCCAGCAGCCAAGATCGGGTTTCAGCTGAAGCTTTCTTT
CDR3aa: CASSQDRVSAEAFF

v_gene: TRBV7-2
j_gene: TRBJ2-1
d_gene: -
abundance: few
CDR3nt: TGTGCCAGCTCGCGGACGAATACCTACAATGAGCAGTTCTTC
CDR3aa: CASSRTNTYNEQFF

v_gene: TRBV7-9
j_gene: TRBJ1-1
d_gene: -
abundance: few
CDR3nt: TGTGCCAGCAGCATCAAGGGGACTATGAACACTGAAGCTTTCTTT
CDR3aa: CASSIKGTMNTEAFF

v_gene: TRBV23-1
j_gene: TRBJ2-5
d_gene: -
abundance: few
CDR3nt: TGCGCCAGCAGTCCTGGACGGATACAAGAGACCCAGTACTTC
CDR3aa: CASSPGRIQETQYF

v_gene: TRBV7-8
j_gene: TRBJ2-3
d_gene: TRBD2
abundance: few
CDR3nt: TGTGCCAGCAGCGCGACTAGCGGGAGCACAGATACGCAGTATTTT
CDR3aa: CASSATSGSTDTQYF

v_gene: TRBV29-1
j_gene: TRBJ1-1
d_gene: -
abundance: few
CDR3nt: TGCAGCGTTGTGCGGGTGGGGCCCGGGGACACTGAAGCTTTCTTT
CDR3aa: CSVVRVGPGDTEAFF

v_gene: TRBV14
j_gene: TRBJ1-2
d_gene: TRBD1
abundance: few
CDR3nt: TGTGCCAGCAGCCAATTGGGACAGGGAGCTGGCTACACCTTC
CDR3aa: CASSQLGQGAGYTF

v_gene: TRBV9
j_gene: TRBJ2-5
d_gene: -
abundance: -
CDR3nt: TGTGCCAGCAGCGCCGCCCAGGAGACCCAGTACTTC
CDR3aa: CASSAAQETQYF

v_gene: TRBV28
j_gene: TRBJ1-2
d_gene: -
abundance: -
CDR3nt: TGTGCCAGCAGTTTGACCAGGTTCTATGGCTACACCTTC
CDR3aa: CASSLTRFYGYTF

v_gene: TRBV28
j_gene: TRBJ2-1
d_gene: TRBD2
abundance: few
CDR3nt: TGTGCCAGCAGGACTTTAGCGGGAGGGCTCTCCTACAATGAGCAGTTCTTC
CDR3aa: CASRTLAGGLSYNEQFF

v_gene: TRBV4-2
j_gene: TRBJ2-1
d_gene: -
abundance: few
CDR3nt: TGTGCCAGCAGCCAACGGCAAGGGGTTGACAATGAGCAGTTCTTC
CDR3aa: CASSQRQGVDNEQFF

v_gene: TRBV7-2
j_gene: TRBJ2-1
d_gene: TRBD1
abundance: -
CDR3nt: TGTGCCAGCAGCTTCGACAGGGGTGGTGAGCAGTTCTTC
CDR3aa: CASSFDRGGEQFF

v_gene: TRBV19
j_gene: TRBJ2-3
d_gene: TRBD2
abundance: -
CDR3nt: TGTGCCAGTAGTATAGCGGGAGGGCCAGATACGCAGTATTTT
CDR3aa: CASSIAGGPDTQYF

v_gene: TRBV4-2
j_gene: TRBJ2-5
d_gene: -
abundance: few
CDR3nt: TGTGCCAGCAGGCGAATTGGACAAGAGACCCAGTACTTC
CDR3aa: CASRRIGQETQYF

v_gene: TRBV4-1
j_gene: TRBJ2-4
d_gene: TRBD1
abundance: few
CDR3nt: TGCGCCAGCAGCCAAGGCCTCCTACAGGGGGGCAAAAACATTCAGTACTTC
CDR3aa: CASSQGLLQGGKNIQYF

v_gene: TRBV4-3
j_gene: TRBJ1-2
d_gene: TRBD1
abundance: -
CDR3nt: TGCGCCAGCAGCCAGCCGGACAGGGCGTATGGCTACACCTTC
CDR3aa: CASSQPDRAYGYTF

v_gene: TRBV6-5
j_gene: TRBJ2-1
d_gene: -
abundance: few
CDR3nt: TGTGCCAGCAGCCCTGACCGGGGCGTTAATGAGCAGTTCTTC
CDR3aa: CASSPDRGVNEQFF

v_gene: TRBV9
j_gene: TRBJ1-1
d_gene: -
abundance: few
CDR3nt: TGTGCCAGCAGCGTAGTGCAGAACACTGAAGCTTTCTTT
CDR3aa: CASSVVQNTEAFF

v_gene: TRBV7-3
j_gene: TRBJ2-1
d_gene: TRBD1
abundance: few
CDR3nt: TGTGCCAGCAGCCCCGGGACAGGTGACTCCTACAATGAGCAGTTCTTC
CDR3aa: CASSPGTGDSYNEQFF

v_gene: TRBV5-1
j_gene: TRBJ2-5
d_gene: -
abundance: few
CDR3nt: TGCGCCAGCAGCTTGGCCGGGACACAAGAGACCCAGTACTTC
CDR3aa: CASSLAGTQETQYF